Sequencing of this T cell receptor beta chain was carried out in a study of CD8 T cells in ankylosing spondylitis. Findings and limits, study-wide: It was reported that disease-linked clones were significantly enriched in matched ankylosing spondylitis synovial fluid.

This clonotype was observed many times. Its antigen is undetermined. V dropped 6 bases and J dropped 5; count of bases not matched to a gene: 11. The CDR3 runs to 15 residues. The germline V gene encodes CDR1 DFQATT and CDR2 SNEGSKA (reference sequence). Each CDR3 protein gets one entry after TCRdb re-called the 5' RACE reads with MiXCR. This repertoire shows about 140,000 distinct CDR3 sequences, roughly 30% found once; its top ten account for around 6%. The V call is TRBV20-1, the J call TRBJ2-4, with 9 bases that match TRBD1. This clonotype was sampled from a male donor with ankylosing spondylitis. Sequenced input: synovial fluid, either unsorted or a sorted T cell fraction (not recorded which). The CDR3 loop reads CSAPGTGNVQNIQYF. As DNA, the CDR3 is TGCAGTGCGCCAGGGACAGGGAATGTTCAAAACATTCAGTACTTC.